The entry below gives a single TCR beta chain sequence along with its context. The PCR was carried out with 60 Vbeta primers and 13 Jbeta primers. Sequenced by immunoSEQ multiplex PCR; TCRdb stores in-frame clones only, minus some. The sample shows around 99,000 clones, around 77% of them seen only once. This sample was included in a study of cytomegalovirus exposure and HLA in healthy donors. Sequenced input: PBMCs. The TCR originated in a man aged 35-49 years in good health and CMV-seronegative.

The CDR3 is CASTGQVNNSPLHF. The CDR3 nucleotides are TGTGCCAGTACAGGACAGGTTAATAATTCACCCCTCCACTTT. This chain connects TRBV19 to TRBJ1-6; the match to TRBD1 covers 7 bases. Germline CDR1 is LNHDA and CDR2 is SQIVND (reference sequence). The J segment lost 5 bases and the V segment lost 7 bases, leaving 5 bases of the junction unmatched. This CDR3 has 14 residues.